Presented here are 10 T cell receptor beta chains from one specimen sequenced in a study of blood T cell repertoires in COVID-19. Repertoires were generated with immunoSEQ multiplex PCR, while TCRdb's copy carries only in-frame clones and drops some. The data show under 150,000 clones, about 80% seen once. Sequenced: PBMCs or T cells enriched from blood (not recorded which). The receptors were sampled from a man in his fifties or sixties in a cohort exposed to, infected with or recovered from COVID-19 (not recorded which).

The chain couples TRBV9 to TRBJ2-1; the match to TRBD2 covers 9 bases. The CDR3 covers 15 residues. Germline CDR1 is SGDLS and CDR2 is YYNGEE. With V trimmed by 0 bases and J by 8 bases, 6 bases remained unmatched. The CDR3 sequence: CASSVVGLAVDEQFF. CDR3 sequence (DNA): TGTGCCAGCAGCGTAGTGGGACTAGCAGTTGATGAGCAGTTCTTC.

The V and J genes are TRBV6-2 or TRBV6-3 and TRBJ2-7; TRBD2 matches at 11 bases. V lost 2 bases, J lost 4 bases, and 7 bases stayed unmatched. The CDR3 runs 16 residues. Germline CDR1 MNHEY, CDR2 SVGEGT. The DNA for the CDR3 is TGTGCCAGCAGTTACCCACTAGCGGGGGACCTTTACGAGCAGTACTTC. This translates into CASSYPLAGDLYEQYF.

The CDR3 region has the DNA TGTGCCAGCAGTTTAGGTCTAGCGAGCTATGAGCAGTTCTTC. Protein: CASSLGLASYEQFF. The chain recombines TRBV27 with TRBJ2-1; TRBD2 might be the D (6 bases). Germline V gene data show CDR1 as MNHEY and CDR2 as SMNVEV (reference sequence). The CDR3 is 14 amino acids. V was clipped by 2 bases and J by 8 bases, with 13 bases between them.

The chain carries TRBV6-1 and TRBJ2-1, with D perhaps matching TRBD2 (6 bases). Deletions cut 3 bases from V and 7 bases from J, with 10 bases between. The germline gives CDR1 MNHNS, CDR2 SASEGT. The CDR3 spans 13 residues. CDR3 region: CASSDPGRNEQFF. CDR3 DNA sequence: TGTGCCAGCAGTGATCCGGGGAGGAATGAGCAGTTCTTC.

This clone has a single count. Other DNA sequences in the sample encode the same CDR3. The V call is TRBV19, the J call TRBJ2-7, with 9 bases matching TRBD1. Germline-derived CDR1 and CDR2 are LNHDA and SQIVND (reference sequence). This CDR3 region has 14 residues. The ends lost 4 bases at V and 2 bases at J; junction bases unmatched: 3. The CDR3 sequence: CASSRQGGTYEQYF. The CDR3 coding sequence is TGTGCCAGTAGTAGACAGGGGGGGACCTACGAGCAGTACTTC.

CDR3 in amino acids: CSASQTSGFYNEQFF. The DNA for the CDR3 is TGCAGTGCTAGTCAGACTAGCGGATTCTACAATGAGCAGTTCTTC. The gene calls are TRBV20-1 and TRBJ2-1, with 9 positions matching TRBD2. Germline-derived CDR1 and CDR2 are DFQATT and SNEGSKA (reference sequence). With 3 bases clipped from V and 3 bases from J, the junction kept 6 bases outside the gene matches. The CDR3 extends over 15 amino acids.

The V call is TRBV14, the J call TRBJ1-5, with 9 bases that match TRBD1. In germline, CDR1 is SGHDN, CDR2 FVKESK. The junction had 13 bases not matched to a gene; V was cut back by 0 bases and J by 1 base. The length of the CDR3 is 20 residues. CDR3 sequence: CASSQESSPLDRGSNQPQHF. The CDR3 bases are TGTGCCAGCAGCCAAGAGAGTTCTCCTCTGGACAGGGGCAGCAATCAGCCCCAGCATTTT.

Here the CDR3 DNA reads TGTGCCAGCAGCGTAGTAATGTCAGACTCCTACAATGAGCAGTTCTTC. Its protein product is CASSVVMSDSYNEQFF. This chain connects TRBV9 to TRBJ2-1; D uncertain. V was clipped by 0 bases and J by 0 bases, with 10 bases between them. Germline values: CDR1 SGDLS, CDR2 YYNGEE. This CDR3 is built from 16 residues.

This clone showed up just once. The chain combines TRBV5-1 with TRBJ1-5; the D is unclear. This CDR3 has 15 residues. Trimming cost V 4 bases and J 3 bases, with 14 bases left between them. The V gene's germline CDR1 is SGHRS and CDR2 YFSETQ. For the CDR3, the DNA is TGCGCCAGCAGCACAGACGGATTTTCCAATCAGCCCCAGCATTTT. As protein: CASSTDGFSNQPQHF.

The chain has TRBV5-5 and TRBJ2-5; TRBD1 is a possible D gene (6 bases). The CDR3 is 14 residues long. The germline V gene encodes CDR1 SGHKS and CDR2 YYEKEE (reference sequence). V lost 4 bases, J lost 1 base, and 11 bases lay in between. The CDR3 is CASSPPDSQETQYF. The DNA for the CDR3 is TGTGCCAGCAGCCCCCCGGACAGCCAAGAGACCCAGTACTTC.